These T cell receptor beta chains were read from a single sample in a study of vaccination effects on CD4 cells after COVID-19. These receptors have no identified antigens. TCRdb keeps only in-frame clones here, not all; method: immunoSEQ multiplex PCR. The sample lists approximately 15,000 clones; 76% were seen once. Sequencing used CD4+ T cells from PBMCs cultured with HCoV-NL63 spike peptides, obtained after COVID-19 vaccination. Source of these receptors: a human donor who had a prior SARS-CoV-2 infection. The CDR3 runs from the conserved cysteine through the conserved F or W. Clone size is not always given. Where it is, it says once, few, many or a class for expanded clones.

.,TRBV23-1,CASSRKPRGPMNTEAFF
few,TRBV19,CASSILGGGNTDTQYF
once,TRBV7-9,CASSPTSGYNEQFF
.,TRBV25-1,CASSPAQGNQPQHF
.,TRBV2,CASSLNQPQHF
.,TRBV7-2,CASSFAPWPQETQYF
.,TRBV7-2,CASSLGAWSTDTQYF
few,TRBV7-9,CASSLGVLGAEQYF
.,TRBV5-1,CASSLMSAEETQYF
once,TRBV7-9,CASSHGQFNSPLHF
.,TRBV5-5,CASSLGTSGSGGRETQYF
.,TRBV19,CASTRGTGGYYGYTF
once,TRBV5-4,CAGGTGGSYEQYF
.,TRBV20-1,CSVRDYGYTF
.,TRBV7-2,CASTGALGTDTQYF
large,TRBV3-1/TRBV3-2,CASSRTGTGTDTQYF
once,TRBV21-1,CASSKAPVDSGRAGLTDTQYF
.,TRBV2,CASSRFRSSGGTLHDEQFF
.,TRBV9,CASSVETVHTEAFF
.,TRBV4-2,CASSQEHRGYYGYTF
.,TRBV7-9,CASSPPQGGYTF
.,TRBV9,CASSVVWGSSLAYNSPLHF
.,TRBV7-8,CASSLVPGIGNEQFF
.,TRBV5-1,CASSTGTAGNTIYF
.,TRBV6-5,CASRGRNTGELFF
.,TRBV5-4,CASSSGPSSGNTIYF